The T cell receptor beta chain under discussion was sequenced for a study of OX40 agonist ivuxolimab in advanced cancers. The repertoire was sequenced with immunoSEQ multiplex PCR; TCRdb's copy has only in-frame clones and lacks some. The data show approximately 63,000 clones, roughly nine tenths seen once. The specimen comprised CD4+ or CD8+ T cells sorted from blood, sampled in a trial of the OX40 agonist ivuxolimab. This receptor was obtained from an adult with an advanced solid tumor such as melanoma, head and neck, liver or kidney cancer.

CDR3 DNA: TGTGCCAGCAGCTTAGCCGGGGGATGGGACACCATATATTTT. Protein product: CASSLAGGWDTIYF. V is TRBV7-6 and J is TRBJ1-3, with D possibly being TRBD1 (5 bases). CDR1 is SGHVS and CDR2 is FNYEAQ in the germline V gene. This CDR3 contains 14 residues. Trimming cost V 0 bases and J 8 bases, with 11 bases left between them.